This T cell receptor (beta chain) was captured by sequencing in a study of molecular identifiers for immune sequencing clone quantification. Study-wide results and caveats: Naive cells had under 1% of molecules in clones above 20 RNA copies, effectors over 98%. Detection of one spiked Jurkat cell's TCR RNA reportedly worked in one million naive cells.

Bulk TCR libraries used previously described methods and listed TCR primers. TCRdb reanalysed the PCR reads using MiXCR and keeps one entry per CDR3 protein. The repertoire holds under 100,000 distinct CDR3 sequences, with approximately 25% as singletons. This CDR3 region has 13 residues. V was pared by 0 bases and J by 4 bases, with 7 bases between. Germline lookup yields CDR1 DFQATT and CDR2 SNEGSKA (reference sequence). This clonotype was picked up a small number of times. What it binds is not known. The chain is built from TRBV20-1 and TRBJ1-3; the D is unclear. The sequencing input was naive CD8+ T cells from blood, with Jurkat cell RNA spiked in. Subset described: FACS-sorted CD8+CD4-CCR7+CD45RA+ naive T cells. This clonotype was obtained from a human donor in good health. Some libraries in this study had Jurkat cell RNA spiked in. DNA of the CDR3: TGCAGTGCTAGAGATATGGGGGGAAACACCATATATTTT. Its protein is CSARDMGGNTIYF.